Each of the 28 T cell receptor beta chains below was sequenced from the same sample in a study of T cells in Graves' hyperthyroidism and ophthalmopathy. Amplified regions were TCR beta CDR3 sequences from RNA transcripts. HTBI primers were used for first-round RT-PCR of the TCR CDR3. TCRdb called the multiplex PCR reads again in MiXCR, with one record for every CDR3 protein. The sample has hundreds of thousands of distinct CDR3 sequences, approximately 15% seen once. The specimen sequenced was blood. Receptor source: a man aged 18-30 years with Graves' ophthalmopathy.

In its sample, this clonotype was seen a few times. The chain recombines TRBV5-5 with TRBJ1-4, with TRBD1 identical over 7 bases. In germline, CDR1 is SGHKS, CDR2 YYEKEE (reference sequence). Trimming removed 4 bases from V and 8 bases from J; junction bases left unmatched: 11. This CDR3 has 15 amino acids. This CDR3 is CASSPDRARNEKLFF. The CDR3 DNA is TGTGCCAGCAGCCCTGACAGGGCAAGGAACGAAAAACTGTTTTTT.

This clonotype was detected many times. The chain couples TRBV20-1 to TRBJ2-6; maybe TRBD2 (6 bases). Trimming cost V 3 bases and J 4 bases, with 10 bases left between them. CDR3 length: 14 residues. The germline CDR1 and CDR2 sequences are DFQATT and SNEGSKA (reference sequence). The CDR3 DNA is TGCAGTGCTAGCCGGGAGAGCGGGGCCAACGTCCTGACTTTC. This codes for CSASRESGANVLTF.

This chain uses TRBV15 with TRBJ1-2, with D possibly being TRBD1 (5 bases). Germline CDR1 and CDR2: LNHNV and YYDKDF (reference sequence). The CDR3 spans 16 residues. V was cut by 0 bases and J by 8 bases, with 19 bases left in between. In nucleotides, the CDR3 is TGTGCCACCAGCAGAGAAGGGGCCGGGGGGGGGGAGGGCTACACCTTC. Translating it yields CATSREGAGGGEGYTF.

In its sample, this clonotype was seen a few times. This chain uses TRBV24-1 with TRBJ2-1; a weak D match, TRBD2 (5 bases). The V end was cut by 3 bases, the J end by 6 bases, with 17 bases between. The CDR3 spans 16 residues. Germline loops: CDR1 KGHDR, CDR2 SFDVKD. CDR3 sequence: CATSDPPSTKPNEQFF. CDR3 sequence (DNA): TGTGCCACCAGTGATCCACCCTCGACTAAACCCAATGAGCAGTTCTTC.

This clonotype appeared a few times. The V and J genes are TRBV3-1 and TRBJ1-6; 12 positions agree with TRBD1. From germline, CDR1 is LGHDT and CDR2 YNNKEL (reference sequence). Losses at the gene ends were 7 bases for V and 9 bases for J; bases not matched to a gene: 4. This CDR3 has 14 amino acids. In DNA form, the CDR3 reads TGTGCCAGCACCATGGGACAGGGGGCTTCACCCCTCCACTTT. It is translated as CASTMGQGASPLHF.

This clonotype was counted ten times or more. The rearrangement joins TRBV20-1 to TRBJ2-1; D is unclear. V shed 3 bases and J shed 9 bases, with 15 bases lying between them. This CDR3 comprises 13 residues. Germline V gene sequence: CDR1 DFQATT, CDR2 SNEGSKA (reference sequence). The CDR3 here is CSARVVPMSEQFF. CDR3 sequence (DNA): TGCAGTGCTAGGGTTGTCCCAATGAGTGAGCAGTTCTTC.

This clonotype was counted between two and nine times. V is TRBV10-2 and J is TRBJ2-7, with D perhaps matching TRBD1 (6 bases). V gave up 4 bases and J gave up 6 bases, with 16 bases separating them. This CDR3 has 14 amino acids. Germline CDR1 and CDR2: WSHSY and SAAADI. CDR3 protein: CASSARDTRAEQYF. The CDR3 bases are TGCGCCAGCAGTGCCAGGGACACTAGAGCCGAGCAGTACTTC.

This clonotype occurred many times. This chain joins TRBV6-1 and TRBJ2-1; no clear D. Trimming cost V 5 bases and J 3 bases, with 17 bases left between them. This CDR3 has 16 amino acids. Germline lookup yields CDR1 MNHNS and CDR2 SASEGT. The CDR3 bases are TGTGCCAGCAGTTATAGTCCTCGATCCTTCTACAATGAGCAGTTCTTC. Encoded protein: CASSYSPRSFYNEQFF.

This clonotype appeared many times. The chain has TRBV9 and TRBJ2-5; 9 bases are a match to TRBD1. The CDR3 has 16 amino acids. Germline V gene data show CDR1 as SGDLS and CDR2 as YYNGEE. Losses at the gene ends were 0 bases for V and 5 bases for J; bases not matched to a gene: 8. The CDR3 region is CASSVEGQGVRETQYF. CDR3 DNA sequence: TGTGCCAGCAGCGTAGAGGGACAGGGCGTTCGGGAGACCCAGTACTTC.

The table lists this clonotype with many counts. This rearrangement joins TRBV5-5 to TRBJ2-5, with D possibly TRBD1 on 6 matching bases. This CDR3 contains 16 residues. CDR1 and CDR2 from the germline V gene are SGHKS and YYEKEE (reference sequence). V was cut by 3 bases and J by 3 bases, with 18 bases left in between. The CDR3 DNA reads TGTGCCAGCAGCTGGGGGCTGGGCCTAGCTGAAGAGACCCAGTACTTC. It translates to CASSWGLGLAEETQYF.

This clonotype was detected many times. The junction departs from the called germline gene at one end, perhaps through a read error. The chain couples TRBV11-2 to TRBJ2-2; TRBD2 matches 12 bases. CDR1 and CDR2 from the germline V gene are SGHAT and FQNNGV. The CDR3 consists of 16 residues. The CDR3 DNA follows: TGTGCCAGCAGCTTCCCTAGCGGGAGGGTAACCGGGGAACTGTTTTTT. It yields the protein CASSFPSGRVTGELFF.

This clonotype has ten or more counts. This sequence joins TRBV4-1 and TRBJ1-3; D might be TRBD1 (5 bases). CDR1 is MGHRA, CDR2 YSYEKL, per germline. The CDR3 is 16 residues long. Trimming removed 0 bases at V and 2 bases at J, with 11 bases between. CDR3 DNA sequence: TGCGCCAGCAGCCAAGAGGGCAGGGCGGCTGGAAACACCATATATTTT. It encodes CASSQEGRAAGNTIYF.

V is TRBV18 and J is TRBJ1-1; D is ambiguous. The CDR3 sequence is 15 residues long. V lost 8 bases, J lost 7 bases, and 23 bases lay in between. CDR1 and CDR2 (germline): KGHSH, LQKENI. CDR3 protein: CASADQDRFYGEAFF. Here the CDR3 DNA reads TGTGCCAGCGCGGACCAAGACCGGTTTTACGGTGAAGCTTTCTTT.

The V gene is TRBV29-1, the J gene TRBJ1-1; maybe TRBD1 (5 bases). V shed 6 bases and J shed 0 bases, with 14 bases lying between them. The CDR3 is 14 amino acids. The V gene's germline CDR1 is SQVTM and CDR2 ANQGSEA. In DNA form, the CDR3 reads TGCAGCGTGGAGTGGGGCAGACTGAACACTGAAGCTTTCTTT. Its translation is CSVEWGRLNTEAFF. The whole variable domain, remainder taken from reference TRBV29-1 and TRBJ1-1, is SAVISQKPSRDICQRGTSLTIQCQVDSQVTMMFWYRQQPGQSLTLIATANQGSEATYESGFVIDKFPISRPNLTFSTLTVSNMSPEDSSIYLCSVEWGRLNTEAFFGQGTRLTVV.

The V gene is TRBV3-1, the J gene TRBJ2-2, with D perhaps matching TRBD1 or TRBD2 (5 bases each). The germline V gene encodes CDR1 LGHDT and CDR2 YNNKEL (reference sequence). The CDR3 sequence is 14 residues long. V lost 7 bases and J 3 bases, leaving 12 bases between the germline ends. The CDR3 protein is CASNARGDTGELFF. In DNA form, the CDR3 reads TGTGCCAGCAACGCAAGAGGGGACACCGGGGAGCTGTTTTTT. The full variable domain, with the rest looked up from reference TRBV3-1 and TRBJ2-2, is DTAVSQTPKYLVTQMGNDKSIKCEQNLGHDTMYWYKQDSKKFLKIMFSYNNKELIINETVPNRFSPKSPDKAHLNLHINSLELGDSAVYFCASNARGDTGELFFGEGSRLTVL.

Ten or more counts support this clonotype. V usage is TRBV7-8 and J usage is TRBJ1-5; D might be TRBD1 (5 bases). V was trimmed by 5 bases and J by 3 bases, leaving 17 bases between them. CDR1 is SGHVS, CDR2 FQNEAQ, per germline. CDR3 length: 16 residues. The CDR3 region is CASSTGWGPSNQPQHF. The CDR3 DNA reads TGTGCCAGCAGCACAGGATGGGGCCCGTCCAATCAGCCCCAGCATTTT. The entire variable domain, with the rest obtained from reference TRBV7-8 and TRBJ1-5, is as follows: GAGVSQSPRYKVAKRGQDVALRCDPISGHVSLFWYQQALGQGPEFLTYFQNEAQLDKSGLPSDRFFAERPEGSVSTLKIQRTQQEDSAVYLCASSTGWGPSNQPQHFGDGTRLSIL.

Points on this clonotype: A read error may explain this, as a much larger clone is one base away. The chain is built from TRBV27 and TRBJ1-6; D unresolved. The V gene lost 8 bases and the J gene lost 10 bases, with 21 bases spanning the gap. The CDR3 totals 15 residues. Germline V gene lookup returns CDR1 MNHEY and CDR2 SMNVEV (reference sequence). CDR3 nucleotide sequence: TGTGCCAGCGGCTACCTGGGCAAGGCGCGATCACCCCTCCACTTT. Protein: CASGYLGKARSPLHF.

This clonotype was seen repeatedly, ten times or more. The chain combines TRBV27 with TRBJ1-2; weak D call: TRBD1 (6 bases). CDR3 length: 12 residues. Trimming removed 5 bases at V and 8 bases at J, with 12 bases between. Per germline, CDR1 MNHEY and CDR2 SMNVEV (reference sequence). The CDR3 loop reads CASSLTGFGYTF. The CDR3 DNA follows: TGTGCCAGCAGTCTAACAGGGTTCGGCTACACCTTC.

The sample holds many counts of this clonotype. V usage is TRBV27 and J usage is TRBJ1-4; D unclear. The V and J ends lost 3 bases and 4 bases respectively, with 12 bases between them. Germline V gene sequence: CDR1 MNHEY, CDR2 SMNVEV (reference sequence). The CDR3 has 15 residues. CDR3 loop: CASSFRAGLNEKLFF. CDR3 DNA sequence: TGTGCCAGCAGTTTCCGTGCAGGACTTAATGAAAAACTGTTTTTT.

This clonotype occurred many times. The V call is TRBV2, the J call TRBJ2-5; D is uncertain. Germline CDR1 and CDR2: SNHLY and FYNNEI. Trimming removed 1 base from V and 5 bases from J, with 8 bases in between. The length of the CDR3 is 13 residues. CDR3 residues: CASSEGGMETQYF. The DNA of the CDR3 is TGTGCCAGCAGTGAAGGGGGAATGGAGACCCAGTACTTC.

This clonotype was found a few times. The chain uses TRBV29-1 and TRBJ1-2, with D possibly matching TRBD1 (5 bases). Germline values: CDR1 SQVTM, CDR2 ANQGSEA. CDR3 length: 13 amino acids. Between the trimmed V and J ends, which lost 0 bases and 8 bases, there was a span of 13 bases. CDR3 nucleotides: TGCAGCGTTGAAGATCGGGACCGGTGGGGCTACACCTTC. Its translation is CSVEDRDRWGYTF.

This clonotype was counted a few times. V is TRBV20-1 and J is TRBJ2-6; perhaps TRBD2 as D (6 bases). CDR1 and CDR2 (germline): DFQATT, SNEGSKA (reference sequence). CDR3 length: 18 residues. The V end lost 2 bases, the J end lost 0 bases, and 17 bases lay between the germline ends. CDR3 in amino acids: CSARSPNTGSSGANVLTF. The CDR3 DNA sequence: TGCAGTGCTAGATCTCCTAATACCGGGAGCTCTGGGGCCAACGTCCTGACTTTC.

J is TRBJ2-7 and V is TRBV15, with a tentative D call TRBD1 (6 bases). V lost 2 bases and J lost 2, with 16 bases in between. CDR1 is LNHNV, CDR2 YYDKDF, per germline (reference sequence). CDR3 length: 16 residues. CDR3 DNA sequence: TGTGCCACCAGCAGAAAGCATGGGACATACACCTACGAGCAGTACTTC. It yields the protein CATSRKHGTYTYEQYF.

This sequence joins TRBV19 and TRBJ2-7; no clear D. The CDR3 extends over 14 amino acids. Trimming took 3 bases from V and 4 from J, leaving 13 bases between them. The V gene's germline CDR1 is LNHDA and CDR2 SQIVND (reference sequence). The CDR3, as DNA: TGTGCCAGTAGTATGGACCCAAGAGTATACGAGCAGTACTTC. Encoded protein: CASSMDPRVYEQYF.

As concerns this clonotype: Germline is not matched at one junction end, which may reflect a read error. The rearrangement joins TRBV7-7 to TRBJ1-5; tentatively, D is TRBD1 (5 bases). Looked up from germline, CDR1 is SSHAT and CDR2 is FNYEAQ (reference sequence). This CDR3 contains 15 residues. The CDR3 here is CASSGAGDSNQPQHF. For the CDR3, the DNA is TGTGCTAGCAGCGGGGCAGGAGATAGCAATCAGCCCCAGCATTTT. Together with reference TRBV7-7 and TRBJ1-5, the CDR3 gives the full variable domain: GAGVSQSPRYKVTKRGQDVTLRCDPISSHATLYWYQQALGQGPEFLTYFNYEAQPDKSGLPSDRFSAERPEGSISTLTIQRTEQRDSAMYRCASSGAGDSNQPQHFGDGTRLSIL.

This clonotype was counted ten times or more. The CDR3 here is CATSEPGAQQPQHF. As DNA, the CDR3 is TGTGCCACCAGTGAACCAGGGGCTCAACAGCCCCAGCATTTT. This chain joins TRBV24-1 and TRBJ1-5; weak D call: TRBD1 (6 bases). The ends were cut back, 4 bases at V and 7 bases at J, with 13 bases in the middle. Germline CDR1 and CDR2: KGHDR and SFDVKD. The CDR3 has 14 residues.

Note on this clonotype: Just one base apart from a much larger clone, this may be a read error. The chain couples TRBV11-3 to TRBJ2-7; D ambiguous. Germline V gene lookup returns CDR1 SGHNT and CDR2 YENEEA. CDR3 size: 14 residues. Trimming shortened V by 3 bases and J by 3 bases, and 12 bases separated the two germline ends. CDR3 amino acids: CASSFNDLSYEQYF. The CDR3 bases are TGTGCCAGCAGCTTTAATGACTTAAGCTACGAGCAGTACTTC.

This clonotype was seen many times. This rearrangement joins TRBV11-2 to TRBJ2-3, with D perhaps matching TRBD1 or TRBD2 (6 bases each). There are 16 residues in the CDR3. Per germline, CDR1 SGHAT and CDR2 FQNNGV. Trimming shortened V by 7 bases and J by 2 bases, and 19 bases separated the two germline ends. Here the CDR3 DNA reads TGTGCCAGCAAGGGGGGTAGGAGAGGACTCACAGATACGCAGTATTTT. Translated, it gives CASKGGRRGLTDTQYF.